One and the same sample provided the 27 T cell receptor beta chains below, sequenced in a study of blood T cell repertoires in COVID-19. TCRdb's table, derived via immunoSEQ multiplex PCR, lists solely in-frame clones and lacks some. The sample includes tens of thousands of clones, 60% to 85% of them seen just once. Sequenced sample: peripheral blood. The receptors stem from a man in his 70s with acute or convalescent COVID-19.

The chain couples TRBV28 to TRBJ2-5; possibly TRBD1 for D (5 bases). The CDR3 is 13 amino acids. V was pared by 3 bases and J by 4 bases, with 9 bases between. CDR1 is MDHEN, CDR2 SYDVKM, per germline. The CDR3 spells CASSFVGAETQYF. CDR3 sequence (DNA): TGTGCCAGCAGTTTCGTAGGGGCAGAGACCCAGTACTTC. The variable domain in full, with the rest retrieved from reference TRBV28 and TRBJ2-5, is DVKVTQSSRYLVKRTGEKVFLECVQDMDHENMFWYRQDPGLGLRLIYFSYDVKMKEKGDIPEGYSVSREKKERFSLILESASTNQTSMYLCASSFVGAETQYFGPGTRLLVL.

This chain connects TRBV9 to TRBJ1-4; D not certain. Between the trimmed V and J ends, which lost 9 bases and 3 bases, there was a span of 12 bases. Germline lookup yields CDR1 SGDLS and CDR2 YYNGEE. This CDR3 spans 13 amino acids. The CDR3 protein is CATSPGANEKLFF. The CDR3 DNA follows: TGTGCCACCTCCCCGGGTGCTAATGAAAAACTGTTTTTT.

The V gene is TRBV28, the J gene TRBJ2-3; 10 bases are shared with TRBD2. Germline lookup yields CDR1 MDHEN and CDR2 SYDVKM. The CDR3 is 17 amino acids. V lost 4 bases to trimming and J lost 0 bases; unmatched junction nucleotides: 7. CDR3 bases: TGTGCCAGCAGTTCATCTAGCGGGGGATTAAGCACAGATACGCAGTATTTT. Its protein is CASSSSSGGLSTDTQYF.

The V and J genes are TRBV18 and TRBJ2-1; weak D call: TRBD1 (5 bases). V was cut by 3 bases and J by 11 bases, with 14 bases left in between. The germline V gene encodes CDR1 KGHSH and CDR2 LQKENI. CDR3 length: 13 amino acids. The CDR3, as DNA: TGTGCCAGCTCACCGATAGAGCTGGGGCAGCAGTTCTTC. Its protein is CASSPIELGQQFF.

The chain links TRBV5-4 to TRBJ2-5, with D possibly being TRBD2 (5 bases). Trimming cost V 1 base and J 4 bases, with 11 bases left between them. The CDR3 is 14 residues long. The germline CDR1 and CDR2 sequences are SGHNT and YYREEE (reference sequence). In DNA form, the CDR3 reads TGTGCCAGCAGCTTGATGGGAGCTGGAGAGACCCAGTACTTC. Translating gives CASSLMGAGETQYF.

The chain carries TRBV28 and TRBJ2-3; the match to TRBD1 covers 8 bases. This CDR3 is 16 amino acids long. J lost 6 bases, V lost 5 bases, and 13 bases had no gene match. Germline V CDR1 and CDR2: MDHEN, SYDVKM. The CDR3 sequence is CASSTSGTGPADTQYF. The CDR3 coding sequence is TGTGCCAGCAGTACGTCCGGGACAGGCCCTGCGGATACGCAGTATTTT. Full variable domain (rest looked up from reference TRBV28 and TRBJ2-3): DVKVTQSSRYLVKRTGEKVFLECVQDMDHENMFWYRQDPGLGLRLIYFSYDVKMKEKGDIPEGYSVSREKKERFSLILESASTNQTSMYLCASSTSGTGPADTQYFGPGTRLTVL.

The chain employs TRBV11-2 and TRBJ2-7, with D maybe TRBD2 (5 bases). Trimming took off 1 base at V and 0 bases at J, with 10 bases between the two ends. Germline values: CDR1 SGHAT, CDR2 FQNNGV. The CDR3 has 15 residues. The CDR3 DNA follows: TGTGCCAGCAGCTTAGTGGGTGGGAGCTCCTACGAGCAGTACTTC. Its protein is CASSLVGGSSYEQYF. The entire variable domain, with the rest obtained from reference TRBV11-2 and TRBJ2-7, is as follows: EAGVAQSPRYKIIEKRQSVAFWCNPISGHATLYWYQQILGQGPKLLIQFQNNGVVDDSQLPKDRFSAERLKGVDSTLKIQPAKLEDSAVYLCASSLVGGSSYEQYFGPGTRLTVT.

The chain is built from TRBV10-1 and TRBJ2-1; 11 positions match TRBD1. With V trimmed by 2 bases and J by 3 bases, 3 bases remained unmatched. CDR1 WNHNN and CDR2 SYGVQD come from the germline V gene (reference sequence). The CDR3 runs 16 residues. CDR3 protein: CASSEGGTGGYNEQFF. The CDR3 nucleotides are TGCGCCAGCAGTGAGGGGGGGACAGGGGGCTACAATGAGCAGTTCTTC.

This sequence joins TRBV29-1 and TRBJ1-6; D not certain. Trimming left V 7 bases short and J 10 bases short, with 17 bases between. Looked up from germline, CDR1 is SQVTM and CDR2 is ANQGSEA. The CDR3 runs 13 residues. DNA for the CDR3: TGCAGCGCCCTTATCCAGGCGGGGTCACCCCTCCACTTT. Protein sequence: CSALIQAGSPLHF.

This clone was detected a few times. The chain links TRBV19 to TRBJ1-4; D call uncertain. Germline lookup yields CDR1 LNHDA and CDR2 SQIVND (reference sequence). V dropped 5 bases and J dropped 8 bases, with 15 bases sitting between them. CDR3 length: 14 residues. CDR3 sequence (DNA): TGTGCCAGTAGTCATGCAGGCCAAGGCGAAAAACTGTTTTTT. This translates into CASSHAGQGEKLFF.

J is TRBJ1-5 and V is TRBV19; 10 bases are a match to TRBD1. This CDR3 is built from 15 residues. CDR1 is LNHDA and CDR2 is SQIVND in the germline V gene (reference sequence). Losses at the gene ends were 3 bases for V and 6 bases for J; bases not matched to a gene: 5. The CDR3 DNA reads as TGTGCCAGTAGTATCGGGACAGGGGCGGGTCAGCCCCAGCATTTT. Amino acid sequence: CASSIGTGAGQPQHF.

The chain is built from TRBV18 and TRBJ2-1; TRBD2 matches at 10 bases. Germline CDR1 is KGHSH and CDR2 is LQKENI. The V segment lost 3 bases and the J segment 6 bases; nucleotides outside the gene matches: 14. The CDR3 is 18 amino acids. The CDR3 loop is CASSPGVAGGPAGNEQFF. CDR3 in DNA: TGTGCCAGCTCACCCGGGGTAGCGGGAGGCCCCGCGGGCAATGAGCAGTTCTTC.

The chain couples TRBV7-2 to TRBJ2-1, with TRBD2 identical over 7 bases. Germline V gene sequence: CDR1 SGHTA, CDR2 FQGNSA. The junction had 7 bases not matched to a gene; V was cut back by 5 bases and J by 3 bases. The CDR3 is 15 residues long. The DNA of the CDR3 is TGTGCCAGCAGCCTTAAGGGCGGGAGCTACAATGAGCAGTTCTTC. It is translated as CASSLKGGSYNEQFF.

This clone occurred many times. The chain uses TRBV9 and TRBJ1-4, with TRBD1 matching 7 bases. The V gene's germline CDR1 is SGDLS and CDR2 YYNGEE. V shed 3 bases, J shed 14 bases, and the junction held 4 bases outside the gene matches. This CDR3 spans 11 amino acids. CDR3 nucleotide sequence: TGTGCCAGCAGCGAACCGGGACAGCTGTTTTTT. It yields the protein CASSEPGQLFF.

The V call is TRBV7-6, the J call TRBJ2-2; 13 bases agree with TRBD2. Per the germline V gene, CDR1 is SGHVS and CDR2 is FNYEAQ. The CDR3 is 19 residues long. V shed 5 bases, J shed 4 bases, and the junction held 13 bases outside the gene matches. CDR3 sequence (DNA): TGTGCCAGCAGCACGCGGACTAGCGGGAGCCCTAGTGGCACCGGGGAGCTGTTTTTT. Translated: CASSTRTSGSPSGTGELFF.

This clone is a singleton in its sample. This chain connects TRBV7-2 to TRBJ1-3; tentatively, D is TRBD1 (6 bases). V gave up 5 bases and J gave up 4 bases, with 9 bases separating them. The CDR3 covers 13 residues. Germline loops: CDR1 SGHTA, CDR2 FQGNSA. The CDR3: CASSRGQGNTIYF. Here the CDR3 DNA reads TGTGCCAGCAGCCGCGGACAGGGAAACACCATATATTTT.

The chain has TRBV18 and TRBJ1-2; D not resolved. Trimming pared 2 bases from V and 1 base from J, leaving 8 bases between. The CDR3 extends over 14 amino acids. The V gene's germline CDR1 is KGHSH and CDR2 LQKENI. The CDR3: CASSPGPLNYGYTF. The CDR3 DNA sequence: TGTGCCAGCTCACCAGGGCCCCTTAACTATGGCTACACCTTC.

The CDR3 DNA follows: TGCAGCGTTGATACGGGGTACCAAGAGACCCAGTACTTC. Encoded protein: CSVDTGYQETQYF. The chain carries TRBV29-1 and TRBJ2-5, with D possibly matching TRBD2 (5 bases). Germline loops: CDR1 SQVTM, CDR2 ANQGSEA. V was trimmed by 3 bases and J by 0 bases, leaving 8 bases between them. There are 13 residues in the CDR3.

This rearrangement joins TRBV6-6 to TRBJ2-1; 7 nucleotides match TRBD2. CDR1 is MNHNY and CDR2 is SVGAGI in the germline V gene (reference sequence). The CDR3 consists of 14 residues. Trimming took 7 bases from V and 7 from J; bases not matched to a gene: 10. The CDR3 loop reads CASTLAALRNEQFF. DNA for the CDR3: TGTGCCAGCACCCTAGCGGCATTGAGGAATGAGCAGTTCTTC.

This chain links TRBV6-5 with TRBJ1-4; weak D call: TRBD1 (6 bases). Trimming removed 5 bases at V and 7 bases at J, with 14 bases between. This CDR3 region has 14 residues. Germline CDR1 reads MNHEY; CDR2 reads SVGAGI. Here the CDR3 reads CASSRTGLGEKLFF. The DNA for the CDR3 is TGTGCCAGCAGTCGAACAGGGTTAGGTGAAAAACTGTTTTTT.

This clone was detected only once. The J gene is TRBJ1-3, the V gene TRBV5-1, with D tentatively TRBD1 (6 bases). Germline CDR1 reads SGHRS; CDR2 reads YFSETQ. V lost 0 bases, J lost 2 bases, and 9 bases lay in between. There are 15 residues in the CDR3. The CDR3 coding sequence is TGCGCCAGCAGCTTGGCTGGGGGCACTGGAAACACCATATATTTT. Translation: CASSLAGGTGNTIYF.

The chain employs TRBV18 and TRBJ2-2; 7 nucleotides line up with TRBD1. Per germline, CDR1 KGHSH and CDR2 LQKENI. The CDR3 has 16 amino acids. With 2 bases clipped from V and 3 bases from J, the junction kept 6 bases outside the gene matches. CDR3 in DNA: TGTGCCAGCTCACCAGTGGCAACAGGGGACACCGGGGAGCTGTTTTTT. Its protein is CASSPVATGDTGELFF.

The gene calls are TRBV5-1 and TRBJ2-5, with TRBD1 matching over 8 bases. The J segment lost 0 bases and the V segment lost 7 bases, leaving 8 bases of the junction unmatched. Germline loops: CDR1 SGHRS, CDR2 YFSETQ. The CDR3 contains 15 residues. The CDR3 protein is CASFDRDRYQETQYF. CDR3 DNA sequence: TGCGCCAGCTTCGACCGGGACAGGTACCAAGAGACCCAGTACTTC.

This rearrangement joins TRBV5-1 to TRBJ2-3, with 12 bases fitting TRBD1. Per the germline V gene, CDR1 is SGHRS and CDR2 is YFSETQ. The CDR3 is made up of 15 amino acids. J gave up 6 bases and V 2 bases, and 4 bases lay outside the gene matches. CDR3 region: CASSFSGTGGDTQYF. In DNA form, the CDR3 reads TGCGCCAGCAGCTTCTCCGGGACAGGGGGCGATACGCAGTATTTT.

A few counts support this clone. This sequence joins TRBV7-2 and TRBJ2-7; TRBD1 matches 10 bases. V lost 5 bases, J lost 7 bases, and 8 bases stayed unmatched. Per germline, CDR1 SGHTA and CDR2 FQGNSA. The CDR3 covers 14 residues. CDR3 region: CASSRSGTGDEQYF. The CDR3 coding sequence is TGTGCCAGCAGCCGTTCCGGGACAGGGGATGAGCAGTACTTC.

V and J are TRBV7-6 and TRBJ2-3; a possible D gene is TRBD2 (5 bases). The ends were cut back, 3 bases at V and 0 bases at J, with 10 bases in the middle. This CDR3 is 15 amino acids long. Germline CDR1 SGHVS, CDR2 FNYEAQ. The CDR3 loop is CASSLGAVSTDTQYF. CDR3 nucleotides: TGTGCCAGCAGCTTGGGAGCGGTTAGCACAGATACGCAGTATTTT.

This clone has just a few counts. J is TRBJ2-1 and V is TRBV24-1, with 7 bases fitting TRBD1. Germline CDR1 is KGHDR and CDR2 is SFDVKD. The CDR3 loop spans 12 amino acids. V lost 10 bases and J lost 2; bases outside the gene matches: 1. CDR3 nucleotides: TGTGCCACTGGGACAGCCTACAATGAGCAGTTCTTC. Translating it yields CATGTAYNEQFF.